What follows describes a single T cell receptor beta chain. This entry is derived from a study of shared clonotypes between healthy human individuals. The CDR3 has 15 amino acids. Germline loops: CDR1 MNHEY, CDR2 SMNVEV (reference sequence). The ends lost 5 bases at V and 4 bases at J; junction bases unmatched: 9. Repertoires were generated with immunoSEQ multiplex PCR, while TCRdb's copy carries only in-frame clones and drops some. This sample carries 2 million to 2.5 million clones, roughly 91% of them seen once, and the ten largest clones take over 1.5%. Naive CD8 populations comprised CD45RO-negative cells positively selected for CCR7, excluding terminally differentiated effector memory CD45RA+ cells.

J is TRBJ2-7 and V is TRBV27; 9 bases fit TRBD2. The clonotype originates from a man in his late teens or twenties in good health. Some clones in this sample may be carry-over from other donors' samples. The sequenced material came from naive CD8+ T cells from PBMCs. In nucleotides, the CDR3 is TGTGCCAGCAGTCTCGGGACTAGCAGATCATACGAGCAGTACTTC. This codes for CASSLGTSRSYEQYF.